This record concerns one T cell receptor (beta chain) sequence. Its target is not known. The sample belongs to a study of T cell repertoires and HLA-DP antigens. Untouched CD4+ T cells were isolated by negative selection, averaging around 98% purity. Overall study results and limits: Naive and memory CD4+ repertoires were not analysed separately.

Here immunoSEQ multiplex PCR was the method, and the copy in TCRdb shows in-frame clones only, minus some. The table has around 90,000 clones, approximately 89% seen once. Trimming took off 3 bases at V and 0 bases at J, with 8 bases between the two ends. The CDR3 spans 15 residues. Germline V gives CDR1 LNHDA, CDR2 SQIVND (reference sequence). The receptor's source is a man in his forties or fifties in good health and CMV-seronegative. The rearrangement uses TRBV19 and TRBJ1-4, with D uncertain. Sequencing used CD4+ T cells from PBMCs. CDR3 loop: CASSIGHATNEKLFF. CDR3 bases: TGTGCCAGTAGTATTGGCCACGCAACTAATGAAAAACTGTTTTTT.